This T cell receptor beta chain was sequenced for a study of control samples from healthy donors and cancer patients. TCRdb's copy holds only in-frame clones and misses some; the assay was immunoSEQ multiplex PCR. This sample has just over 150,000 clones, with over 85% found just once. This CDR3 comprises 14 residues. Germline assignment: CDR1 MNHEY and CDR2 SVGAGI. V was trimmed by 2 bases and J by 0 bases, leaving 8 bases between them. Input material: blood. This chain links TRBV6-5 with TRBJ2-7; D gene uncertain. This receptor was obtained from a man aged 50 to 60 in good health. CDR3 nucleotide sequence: TGTGCCAGCAGTTACAGCCGGAGCTCCTACGAGCAGTACTTC. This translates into CASSYSRSSYEQYF.